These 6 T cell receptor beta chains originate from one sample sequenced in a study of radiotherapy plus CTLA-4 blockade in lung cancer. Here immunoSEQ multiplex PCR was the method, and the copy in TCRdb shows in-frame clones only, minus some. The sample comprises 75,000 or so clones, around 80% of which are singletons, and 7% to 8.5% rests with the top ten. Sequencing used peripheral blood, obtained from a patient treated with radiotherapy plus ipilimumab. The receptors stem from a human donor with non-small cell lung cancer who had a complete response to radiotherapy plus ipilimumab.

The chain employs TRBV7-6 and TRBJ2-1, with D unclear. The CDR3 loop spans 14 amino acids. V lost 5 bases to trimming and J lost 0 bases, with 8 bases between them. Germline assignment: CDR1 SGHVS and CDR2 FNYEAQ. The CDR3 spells CASSLGSSYNEQFF. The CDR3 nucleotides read TGTGCCAGCAGCCTTGGAAGCTCCTACAATGAGCAGTTCTTC.

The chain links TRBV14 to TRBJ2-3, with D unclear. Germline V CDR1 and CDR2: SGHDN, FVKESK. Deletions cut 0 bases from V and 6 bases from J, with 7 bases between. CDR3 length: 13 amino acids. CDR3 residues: CASSQDLKDTQYF. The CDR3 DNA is TGTGCCAGCAGCCAAGATCTCAAGGATACGCAGTATTTT.

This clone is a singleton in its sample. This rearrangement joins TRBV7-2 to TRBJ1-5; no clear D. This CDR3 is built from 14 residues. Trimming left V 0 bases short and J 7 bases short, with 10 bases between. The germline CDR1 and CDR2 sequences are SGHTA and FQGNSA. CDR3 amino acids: CASSLASAGQPQHF. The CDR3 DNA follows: TGTGCCAGCAGCTTAGCCTCGGCGGGACAGCCCCAGCATTTT. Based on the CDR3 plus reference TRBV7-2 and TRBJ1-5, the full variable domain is GAGVSQSPSNKVTEKGKDVELRCDPISGHTALYWYRQSLGQGLEFLIYFQGNSAPDKSGLPSDRFSAERTGGSVSTLTIQRTQQEDSAVYLCASSLASAGQPQHFGDGTRLSIL.

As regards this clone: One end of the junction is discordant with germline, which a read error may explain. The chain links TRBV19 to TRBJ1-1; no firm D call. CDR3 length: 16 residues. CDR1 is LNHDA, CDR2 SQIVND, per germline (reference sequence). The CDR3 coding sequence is TGTGCCAGTAGAACGCTTTACAGAAAAATGAACGCTGAAGCTTTCTTT. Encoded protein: CASRTLYRKMNAEAFF.

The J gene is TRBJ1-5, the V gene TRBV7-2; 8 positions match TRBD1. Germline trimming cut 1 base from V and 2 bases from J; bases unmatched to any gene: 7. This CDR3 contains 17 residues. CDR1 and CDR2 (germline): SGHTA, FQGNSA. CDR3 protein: CASSLDPGGFGNQPQHF. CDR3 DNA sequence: TGTGCCAGCAGCTTAGACCCAGGGGGCTTTGGCAATCAGCCCCAGCATTTT.

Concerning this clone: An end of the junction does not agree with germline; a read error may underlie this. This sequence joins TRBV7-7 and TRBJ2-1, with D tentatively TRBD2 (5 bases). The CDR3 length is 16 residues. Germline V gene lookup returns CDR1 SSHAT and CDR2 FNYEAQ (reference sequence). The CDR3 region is CASSLGSRLNYNEQFF. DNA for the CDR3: TGTGCTAGCAGCTTAGGTTCCAGACTAAATTACAATGAGCAGTTCTTC.